This TCR beta chain was sequenced for a study of post-analysis software for immune sequencing data. Looking at the study overall: Multiple sclerosis in the patients followed relapsing-remitting, secondary progressive and progressive-relapsing courses.

Study results and limitations: Same-batch samples co-clustered strongly by F measure. Comparison of patients with controls showed a handful of TRBV segments more frequent in patients, TRBV5-6, TRBV5-1 and TRBV20-1 among them. Multiple sclerosis was associated with a significant reduction in normalized Chao1 diversity relative to controls.

The germline V and J ends were trimmed by 6 bases and 12 bases, with 15 bases remaining between them. CDR1 and CDR2 from the germline V gene are MNHEY and SVGEGT. This CDR3 region has 12 residues. TCR beta cDNA libraries had unique molecular identifiers. From about 0.98 to 11 million T cells, a few hundred thousand cDNA molecules were obtained. TCRdb passed the PCR reads through MiXCR, listing each CDR3 protein once. Among fewer than 700,000 distinct CDR3 sequences listed, around 40% were seen once. Concerning this clonotype itself: Its antigen is unknown.

Sequencing used blood. The clonotype originates from a girl aged 10 to 17 with multiple sclerosis. This rearrangement joins TRBV6-2 or TRBV6-3 to TRBJ2-1; D is uncertain. CDR3 in amino acids: CASRTIQDVQFF. CDR3 DNA sequence: TGTGCCAGCAGAACCATCCAGGATGTGCAGTTCTTC.